This TCR beta chain was documented in a study of T cells in Graves' hyperthyroidism and ophthalmopathy. Notes on the study in general: In blood, most of the thyroid clonotypes expanded above 0.001 were also present.

RNA transcripts gave rise to amplified TCR beta CDR3 regions. A first-round RT-PCR of the TCR CDR3 used the HTBI primer set. TCRdb re-called the multiplex PCR reads with MiXCR, one entry per CDR3 protein. The profile shows more than 300,000 distinct CDR3 sequences, less than 20% of them singletons. As concerns this clonotype: Antigen: not known.

V was trimmed by 4 bases and J by 2 bases, leaving 9 bases between them. CDR3 length: 15 amino acids. The germline V gene has CDR1 LGHDT and CDR2 YNNKEL (reference sequence). This sequence joins TRBV3-1 and TRBJ2-6, with a possible D match to TRBD1 (6 bases). The receptor comes from a man aged 18 to 29 with Graves' ophthalmopathy. Input material: blood. CDR3 amino acids: CASSRGGAGANVLTF. The CDR3 coding sequence is TGTGCCAGCAGCCGAGGGGGAGCTGGGGCCAACGTCCTGACTTTC.